What follows are 27 T cell receptor beta chains derived from one specimen sequenced in a study of blood T cell repertoires in COVID-19. Profiling relied on immunoSEQ multiplex PCR, and the TCRdb table lists in-frame clones only, not all of them. The table records 120,000 to 150,000 clones, around nine tenths of them present only once. Sequencing input: peripheral blood. Receptors originate from a woman aged 35 to 49 with acute or convalescent COVID-19.

The chain combines TRBV30 with TRBJ1-5; 7 bases match TRBD1. This CDR3 contains 18 residues. Germline V lookup: CDR1 GTSNPN, CDR2 SVGIG (reference sequence). V lost 4 bases to trimming and J lost 2 bases; unmatched junction nucleotides: 17. CDR3 in DNA: TGTGCCTGGATCTCACACAGGGGAGCTCGTTCGGGCAATCAGCCCCAGCATTTT. It yields the protein CAWISHRGARSGNQPQHF.

This rearrangement joins TRBV19 to TRBJ2-5; the D gene is possibly TRBD2 (6 bases). Trimming pared 2 bases from V and 4 bases from J, leaving 26 bases between. Germline V lookup: CDR1 LNHDA, CDR2 SQIVND (reference sequence). The CDR3 length is 19 residues. The CDR3 loop reads CASSITRVGSGVGRETQYF. The CDR3 nucleotides read TGTGCCAGTAGTATAACGAGGGTAGGTTCGGGAGTAGGCCGAGAGACCCAGTACTTC.

This chain joins TRBV7-9 and TRBJ1-1, with no clear D. Germline V gives CDR1 SEHNR, CDR2 FQNEAQ (reference sequence). CDR3 length: 16 amino acids. Trimming took 5 bases from V and 1 from J, leaving 17 bases between them. CDR3 sequence (DNA): TGTGCCAGCAGCGATATATATTCCCGGGGGAACACTGAAGCTTTCTTT. Translation gives CASSDIYSRGNTEAFF.

The rearrangement uses TRBV4-1 and TRBJ2-1, with 14 positions matching TRBD2. V trimming: 3 bases; J trimming: 10 bases; junction bases outside the gene matches: 2. Germline V gene sequence: CDR1 MGHRA, CDR2 YSYEKL. This CDR3 spans 14 amino acids. CDR3 region: CASSQGLAGVEQFF. The CDR3 DNA sequence: TGCGCCAGCAGCCAGGGACTAGCGGGGGTCGAGCAGTTCTTC.

Details on this clone: The same CDR3 is also encoded by other DNA sequences in this sample. This chain joins TRBV19 and TRBJ1-1; D possibly corresponds to TRBD1 (5 bases). Per the germline V gene, CDR1 is LNHDA and CDR2 is SQIVND (reference sequence). The CDR3 length is 13 residues. Trimming took off 3 bases at V and 3 bases at J, with 8 bases between the two ends. This CDR3 is CASSITRDTEAFF. Written as DNA, the CDR3 is TGTGCCAGTAGTATTACCAGGGACACTGAAGCTTTCTTT.

The chain has TRBV27 and TRBJ1-2; D unresolved. Germline V gene data show CDR1 as MNHEY and CDR2 as SMNVEV (reference sequence). This CDR3 comprises 13 residues. V gave up 4 bases and J gave up 4 bases, with 10 bases separating them. The CDR3 nucleotides read TGTGCCAGCAGTTCGGATAGAGGCTATGGCTACACCTTC. Residues: CASSSDRGYGYTF.

The chain uses TRBV7-2 and TRBJ2-7; D might be TRBD2 (6 bases). Germline CDR1 SGHTA, CDR2 FQGNSA. The length of the CDR3 is 15 residues. Trimming shortened V by 2 bases and J by 0 bases, and 11 bases separated the two germline ends. Here the CDR3 reads CASSLYSGDSYEQYF. In DNA, the CDR3 is TGTGCCAGCAGCTTATATAGCGGAGACTCCTACGAGCAGTACTTC.

Comment on this clone: Other DNA sequences from this sample encode an identical CDR3 as well. The CDR3: CASSLGGAYNEQFF. The CDR3 DNA sequence: TGCGCCAGCAGCTTGGGGGGGGCCTACAATGAGCAGTTCTTC. The chain combines TRBV5-1 with TRBJ2-1, with D tentatively TRBD2 (6 bases). Trimming left V 0 bases short and J 2 bases short, with 6 bases between. The V gene's germline CDR1 is SGHRS and CDR2 YFSETQ. CDR3 length: 14 residues. Full variable domain (rest looked up from reference TRBV5-1 and TRBJ2-1): KAGVTQTPRYLIKTRGQQVTLSCSPISGHRSVSWYQQTPGQGLQFLFEYFSETQRNKGNFPGRFSGRQFSNSRSEMNVSTLELGDSALYLCASSLGGAYNEQFFGPGTRLTVL.

This CDR3 is CASSSETGVGNQPQHF. For the CDR3, the DNA is TGTGCCAGCAGTTCTGAGACAGGAGTAGGCAATCAGCCCCAGCATTTT. The chain combines TRBV5-6 with TRBJ1-5, with D perhaps TRBD1 (6 bases). The length of the CDR3 is 16 residues. Germline V gene lookup returns CDR1 SGHDT and CDR2 YYEEEE. Trimming removed 5 bases from V and 2 bases from J, with 17 bases in between.

The chain uses TRBV4-1 and TRBJ2-2, with D perhaps TRBD1 (6 bases). CDR1 is MGHRA and CDR2 is YSYEKL in the germline V gene. Deletions cut 2 bases from V and 0 bases from J, with 10 bases between. CDR3 size: 16 residues. CDR3 loop: CASSQPTGTNTGELFF. In DNA, the CDR3 is TGCGCCAGCAGCCAACCTACAGGGACGAACACCGGGGAGCTGTTTTTT.

The chain links TRBV19 to TRBJ1-5; D might be TRBD1 (5 bases). This CDR3 spans 16 amino acids. Germline CDR1 and CDR2: LNHDA and SQIVND (reference sequence). Trimming shortened V by 8 bases and J by 1 base, and 18 bases separated the two germline ends. The CDR3 here is CASEGVRGRSNQPQHF. The CDR3 nucleotides read TGTGCCAGTGAAGGGGTAAGGGGCAGGAGCAATCAGCCCCAGCATTTT.

This clone was observed a single time. V gene TRBV28 combines with J gene TRBJ2-7; TRBD2 matches at 9 bases. Germline CDR1 is MDHEN and CDR2 is SYDVKM. The CDR3 contains 17 residues. Trimming at V came to 1 base and at J to 4 bases, leaving 11 bases not matched to a gene. The CDR3 is CASSLFGGGASSYEQYF. DNA for the CDR3: TGTGCCAGCAGTTTATTTGGCGGGGGGGCCTCGTCGTACGAGCAGTACTTC.

The chain links TRBV3-1 (or the pseudogene TRBV3-2) to TRBJ1-1; 7 bases match TRBD1. V gave up 0 bases and J gave up 1 base; unmatched junction bases: 11. CDR3 length equals 18 residues. Germline-derived CDR1 and CDR2 are LGHDT and YNNKEL (reference sequence). CDR3 protein: CASSQDPTGYGQNTEAFF. The CDR3 nucleotides are TGTGCCAGCAGCCAAGACCCGACAGGGTATGGGCAGAACACTGAAGCTTTCTTT.

The rearrangement joins TRBV30 to TRBJ2-1; 7 bases agree with TRBD1. V lost 0 bases, J lost 8 bases, and 7 bases stayed unmatched. Germline-derived CDR1 and CDR2 are GTSNPN and SVGIG (reference sequence). The CDR3 totals 14 residues. CDR3 protein: CAWSVVRGSDEQFF. The CDR3 DNA follows: TGTGCCTGGAGTGTGGTCAGGGGGTCGGATGAGCAGTTCTTC.

The V gene is TRBV19, the J gene TRBJ1-5, with no clear D. Trimming cost V 11 bases and J 0 bases, with 17 bases left between them. This CDR3 has 15 residues. Germline V lookup: CDR1 LNHDA, CDR2 SQIVND (reference sequence). CDR3 bases: TGTGCCGCTGCTAGAGAGGTCTATAGCAATCAGCCCCAGCATTTT. This translates into CAAAREVYSNQPQHF.

The CDR3 protein is CASSLGRTSGTDNEQFF. CDR3 DNA: TGTGCCAGCAGCTTAGGGAGGACTAGCGGGACCGACAATGAGCAGTTCTTC. J is TRBJ2-1 and V is TRBV7-3, with 12 positions matching TRBD2. J gave up 5 bases and V 2 bases, and 7 bases lay outside the gene matches. Germline CDR1 reads SGHTA; CDR2 reads FQGTGA. This CDR3 comprises 17 residues.

The V and J genes are TRBV6-5 and TRBJ1-2, with D unresolved. Trimming took off 5 bases at V and 8 bases at J, with 12 bases between the two ends. CDR1 MNHEY and CDR2 SVGAGI come from the germline V gene. The CDR3 runs 12 residues. CDR3 sequence (DNA): TGTGCCAGCAGTAACGGACGGAGGGGCTACACCTTC. Protein sequence: CASSNGRRGYTF.

The V call is TRBV4-1, the J call TRBJ2-7, with D maybe TRBD1 (6 bases). Germline values: CDR1 MGHRA, CDR2 YSYEKL. The CDR3 runs 16 residues. Trimming took off 4 bases at V and 2 bases at J, with 18 bases between the two ends. The CDR3 DNA reads TGCGCCAGCAGCCGAGGGGGACGGTTGGGGGCCTACGAGCAGTACTTC. Protein sequence: CASSRGGRLGAYEQYF.

This clone appeared many times. The chain recombines TRBV5-1 with TRBJ2-2, with D possibly being TRBD1 (6 bases). This CDR3 spans 16 amino acids. V lost 0 bases and J 0 bases, leaving 9 bases between the germline ends. The germline V gene encodes CDR1 SGHRS and CDR2 YFSETQ. The CDR3 nucleotides read TGCGCCAGCAGCTTGGGGACAGTTTCGAACACCGGGGAGCTGTTTTTT. Its translation: CASSLGTVSNTGELFF.

The chain recombines TRBV6-2 or TRBV6-3 with TRBJ1-1, with D possibly being TRBD1 (6 bases). The CDR3 loop spans 16 amino acids. Trimming removed 5 bases from V and 5 bases from J, with 21 bases in between. Germline V gene data show CDR1 as MNHEY and CDR2 as SVGEGT. The DNA for the CDR3 is TGTGCCAGCAGTCCATATACAGGGCGTGGAAATACTGAAGCTTTCTTT. Amino acid sequence: CASSPYTGRGNTEAFF.

V and J are TRBV4-3 and TRBJ2-5, with 7 nucleotides matching TRBD2. The CDR3 has 13 residues. Germline V gives CDR1 LGHNA, CDR2 YSLEER. V was pared by 3 bases and J by 7 bases, with 5 bases of the junction left unmatched. The CDR3 loop reads CASSQDQRGTQYF. In nucleotides, the CDR3 is TGCGCCAGCAGCCAGGACCAGCGGGGGACCCAGTACTTC.

The J gene is TRBJ2-1, the V gene TRBV3-1 (or the pseudogene TRBV3-2), with a weak D call TRBD2 (6 bases). The V and J ends lost 3 bases and 10 bases respectively, with 16 bases between them. Germline values: CDR1 LGHDT, CDR2 YNNKEL (reference sequence). The CDR3 has 14 amino acids. The chain's CDR3 is CASSHGLPGREQFF. The DNA for the CDR3 is TGTGCCAGCAGCCACGGACTACCCGGAAGGGAGCAGTTCTTC.

The gene calls are TRBV7-2 and TRBJ1-1; D perhaps matches TRBD1 (6 bases). The CDR3 contains 15 residues. Between the trimmed V and J ends, which lost 4 bases and 7 bases, there was a span of 19 bases. CDR1 is SGHTA, CDR2 FQGNSA, per germline. The CDR3 loop is CASSSVLGARDEAFF. CDR3 bases: TGTGCCAGCAGCTCCGTGCTGGGGGCGCGTGATGAAGCTTTCTTT.

The rearrangement uses TRBV6-5 and TRBJ2-4; possible D gene TRBD1, 5 bases. The length of the CDR3 is 15 residues. The V gene's germline CDR1 is MNHEY and CDR2 SVGAGI. Trimming removed 5 bases from V and 0 bases from J, with 11 bases in between. CDR3 sequence (DNA): TGTGCCAGCAGTACTGACAGCCTAGCCAAAAACATTCAGTACTTC. Translation: CASSTDSLAKNIQYF.

V usage is TRBV3-1 (or the pseudogene TRBV3-2) and J usage is TRBJ2-1, with 8 positions matching TRBD2. Germline CDR1 is LGHDT and CDR2 is YNNKEL (reference sequence). The CDR3 contains 17 residues. Trimming at V came to 0 bases and at J to 10 bases, leaving 14 bases not matched to a gene. CDR3 sequence: CASSQDGGTGGRGEQFF. The CDR3 DNA follows: TGTGCCAGCAGCCAAGATGGTGGTACGGGAGGGCGGGGAGAGCAGTTCTTC.

This clone was counted between two and nine times. The chain uses TRBV18 and TRBJ1-1, with 10 bases lining up with TRBD1. The trim removed 2 bases at V and 7 bases at J, leaving 10 bases unmatched. This CDR3 is built from 16 residues. CDR1 KGHSH and CDR2 LQKENI come from the germline V gene. CDR3 loop: CASSPRVGTGAVEAFF. DNA for the CDR3: TGTGCCAGCTCACCAAGAGTCGGGACAGGGGCCGTTGAAGCTTTCTTT.

This rearrangement joins TRBV19 to TRBJ2-2, with D maybe TRBD1 (6 bases). Per the germline V gene, CDR1 is LNHDA and CDR2 is SQIVND (reference sequence). This CDR3 is built from 14 residues. V lost 5 bases and J 6 bases, leaving 13 bases between the germline ends. The CDR3 is CASSYWGQAGELFF. The CDR3 nucleotides are TGTGCCAGTAGTTACTGGGGGCAGGCCGGGGAGCTGTTTTTT.